This T cell receptor (beta chain) comes out of a study of T cells after yellow fever vaccination. General observations from the study: At around 95% for CD4 and just over 85% for CD8, most primary-vaccination clones showed up again after the booster. The secondary T-cell response peaked on day 5, not day 15, but was weaker. There was a possibility that FACS-sorted repertoires contained abundant clonotypes contaminating from the bulk population.

This clonotype was seen more than once but under ten times. No antigen is known for it. The J segment lost 7 bases and the V segment lost 0 bases, leaving 13 bases of the junction unmatched. Germline assignment: CDR1 PRHDT and CDR2 FYEKMQ (reference sequence). This CDR3 comprises 18 residues. The study made its TCR cDNA through 5'RACE template switching. That step introduced a universal primer site along with UMIs. TCRdb re-derived calls from the 5' RACE reads in MiXCR, one entry per CDR3 protein. Among a few hundred thousand distinct CDR3 sequences listed, over 15% were seen once. The sample consisted of PBMCs, taken 15 days after the yellow fever booster vaccination. This sequence joins TRBV13 and TRBJ2-1; 9 positions match TRBD2. The clonotype comes from a man aged 25 to 40 who received the YFV17D yellow fever vaccine. CDR3 residues: CASSLGPLSGRKGNEQFF. The CDR3 DNA follows: TGTGCCAGCAGCTTAGGTCCACTAAGCGGGAGGAAGGGTAATGAGCAGTTCTTC.